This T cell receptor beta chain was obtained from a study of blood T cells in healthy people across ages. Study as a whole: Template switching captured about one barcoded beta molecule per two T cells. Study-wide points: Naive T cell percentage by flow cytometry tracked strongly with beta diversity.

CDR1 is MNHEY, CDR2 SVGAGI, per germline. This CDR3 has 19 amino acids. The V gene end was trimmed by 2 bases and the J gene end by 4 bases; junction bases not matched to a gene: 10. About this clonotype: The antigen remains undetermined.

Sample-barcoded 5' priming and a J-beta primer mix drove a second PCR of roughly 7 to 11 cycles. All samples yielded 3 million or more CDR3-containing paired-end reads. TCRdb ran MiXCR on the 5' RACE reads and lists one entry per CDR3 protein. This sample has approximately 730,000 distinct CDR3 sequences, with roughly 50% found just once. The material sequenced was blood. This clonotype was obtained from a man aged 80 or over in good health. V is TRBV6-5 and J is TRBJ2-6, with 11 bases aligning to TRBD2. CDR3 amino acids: CASSYGLAGGPPGANVLTF. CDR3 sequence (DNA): TGTGCCAGCAGTTACGGATTAGCGGGAGGGCCTCCCGGGGCCAACGTCCTGACTTTC.